This T cell receptor (beta chain) was captured by sequencing in a study of T cell responses to AZD1222 COVID-19 vaccine. Findings and limits, study-wide: Just a handful of AZD1222 recipients were seropositive at baseline. Clonal diversity may have been underestimated in mostly white British donors. After the peak T cell response, and only then, were repertoires sampled.

V lost 4 bases, J lost 1 base, and 9 bases stayed unmatched. Germline CDR1 and CDR2: MDHEN and SYDVKM. The CDR3 is 17 amino acids. Profiled with immunoSEQ multiplex PCR; TCRdb holds only in-frame clones, not every one. The table lists 90,000 to 120,000 clones, roughly 91% of them singletons, with over 15% in the top ten. In this sample, this clone turned up a few times. Its target is unknown. This sequence joins TRBV28 and TRBJ2-3; TRBD2 aligns across 9 bases. This clonotype was sampled from an adult in good health. The sequencing here drew on peripheral blood, taken on day 0 of AZD1222 vaccination. CDR3 nucleotides: TGTGCCAGCAGTTCGGGGCGGGAGGGCCATGGCACAGATACGCAGTATTTT. Residues: CASSSGREGHGTDTQYF.